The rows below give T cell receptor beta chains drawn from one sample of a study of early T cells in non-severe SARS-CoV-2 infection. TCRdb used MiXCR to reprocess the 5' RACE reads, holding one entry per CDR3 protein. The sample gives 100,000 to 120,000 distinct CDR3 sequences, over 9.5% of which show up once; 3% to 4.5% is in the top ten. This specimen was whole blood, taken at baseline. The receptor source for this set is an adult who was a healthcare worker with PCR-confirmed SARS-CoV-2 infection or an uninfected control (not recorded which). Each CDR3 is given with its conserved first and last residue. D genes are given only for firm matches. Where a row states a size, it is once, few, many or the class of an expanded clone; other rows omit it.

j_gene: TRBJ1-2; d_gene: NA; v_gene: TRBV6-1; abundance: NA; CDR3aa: CASSDPWTTSFYGYTF; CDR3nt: TGTGCCAGCAGTGATCCTTGGACAACCTCCTTCTATGGCTACACCTTC
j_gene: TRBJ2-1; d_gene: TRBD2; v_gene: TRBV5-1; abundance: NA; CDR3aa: CASSLLGGGSYNEQFF; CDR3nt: TGCGCCAGCAGCTTGCTCGGCGGGGGATCCTACAATGAGCAGTTCTTC
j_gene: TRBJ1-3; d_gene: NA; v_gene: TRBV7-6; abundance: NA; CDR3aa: CASSTRTGGNTIYF; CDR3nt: TGTGCCAGCAGCACAAGGACTGGAGGAAACACCATATATTTT
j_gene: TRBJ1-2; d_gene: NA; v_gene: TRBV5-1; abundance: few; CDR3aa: CASSPILTGLHGYTF; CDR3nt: TGCGCCAGCAGCCCGATCCTGACAGGCCTTCATGGCTACACCTTC
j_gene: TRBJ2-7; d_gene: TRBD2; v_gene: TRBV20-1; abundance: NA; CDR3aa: CSARDEASGGPSSYEQYF; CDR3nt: TGCAGTGCTAGAGATGAGGCTAGCGGGGGGCCGAGCTCCTACGAGCAGTACTTC
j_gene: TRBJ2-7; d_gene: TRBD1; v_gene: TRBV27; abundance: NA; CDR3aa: CASSYRGRALEQYF; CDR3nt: TGTGCCAGCAGTTACAGGGGTCGTGCGCTTGAGCAGTACTTC
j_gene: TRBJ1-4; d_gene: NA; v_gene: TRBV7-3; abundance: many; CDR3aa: CASSLPQDVSGKLFF; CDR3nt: TGTGCCAGCAGCTTACCCCAGGATGTTTCCGGAAAACTGTTTTTT
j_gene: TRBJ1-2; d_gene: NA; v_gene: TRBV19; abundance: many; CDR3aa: CASRDPQSSNYGYTF; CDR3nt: TGTGCCAGTAGAGACCCGCAGAGCTCAAACTATGGCTACACCTTC
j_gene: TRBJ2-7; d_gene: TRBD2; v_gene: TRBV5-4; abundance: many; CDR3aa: CASSLGGSSYEQYF; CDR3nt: TGTGCCAGCAGCTTAGGCGGGAGCTCCTACGAGCAGTACTTC
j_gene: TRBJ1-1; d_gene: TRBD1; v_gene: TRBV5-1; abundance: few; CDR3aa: CASSLAGTGANTEAFF; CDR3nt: TGCGCCAGCAGCTTGGCCGGGACAGGGGCTAACACTGAAGCTTTCTTT
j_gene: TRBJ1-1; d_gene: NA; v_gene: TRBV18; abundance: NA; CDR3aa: CASSPPTSMNTEAFF; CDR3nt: TGTGCCAGCTCACCACCGACATCCATGAACACTGAAGCTTTCTTT
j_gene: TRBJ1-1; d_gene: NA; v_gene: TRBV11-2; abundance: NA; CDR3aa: CASSFLTPNTEAFF; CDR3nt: TGTGCCAGCAGCTTCTTGACACCGAACACTGAAGCTTTCTTT
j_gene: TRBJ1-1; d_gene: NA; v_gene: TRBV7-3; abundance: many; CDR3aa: CASSSDRNTEAFF; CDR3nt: TGTGCCAGCAGCTCGGACCGGAACACTGAAGCTTTCTTT
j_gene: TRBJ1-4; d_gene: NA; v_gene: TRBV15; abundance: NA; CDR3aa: CATSRDHDEKLFF; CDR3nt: TGTGCCACCAGCAGAGATCATGATGAAAAACTGTTTTTT
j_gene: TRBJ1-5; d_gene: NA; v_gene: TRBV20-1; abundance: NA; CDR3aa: CSANPGGSNQPQHF; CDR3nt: TGCAGTGCTAACCCCGGCGGTAGCAATCAGCCCCAGCATTTT
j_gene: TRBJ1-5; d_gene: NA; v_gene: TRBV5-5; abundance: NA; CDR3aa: CASSRAGGNQPQHF; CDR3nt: TGTGCCAGCAGCCGTGCGGGAGGCAATCAGCCCCAGCATTTT
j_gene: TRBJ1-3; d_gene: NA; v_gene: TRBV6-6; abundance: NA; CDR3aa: CASKSPGNTIYF; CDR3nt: TGTGCCAGCAAAAGCCCGGGAAACACCATATATTTT
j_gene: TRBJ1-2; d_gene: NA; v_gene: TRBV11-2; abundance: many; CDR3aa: CASSLGQGYGYTF; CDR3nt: TGTGCCAGCAGCTTAGGTCAGGGCTATGGCTACACCTTC
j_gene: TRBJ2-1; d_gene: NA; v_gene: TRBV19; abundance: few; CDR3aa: CASVAGSYNEQFF; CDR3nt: TGTGCCAGTGTTGCGGGGTCCTACAATGAGCAGTTCTTC
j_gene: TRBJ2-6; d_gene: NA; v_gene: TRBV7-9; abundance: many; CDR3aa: CASSFSSSGANVLTF; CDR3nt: TGTGCCAGCAGCTTTTCAAGCTCTGGGGCCAACGTCCTGACTTTC
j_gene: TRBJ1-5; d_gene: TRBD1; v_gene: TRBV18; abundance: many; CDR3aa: CASSRGQGGQPQHF; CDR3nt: TGTGCCAGCTCACGAGGGCAGGGGGGACAGCCCCAGCATTTT
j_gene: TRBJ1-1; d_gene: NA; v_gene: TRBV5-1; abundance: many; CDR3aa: CASSLAIGANTEAFF; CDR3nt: TGCGCCAGCAGCTTGGCCATTGGAGCGAACACTGAAGCTTTCTTT